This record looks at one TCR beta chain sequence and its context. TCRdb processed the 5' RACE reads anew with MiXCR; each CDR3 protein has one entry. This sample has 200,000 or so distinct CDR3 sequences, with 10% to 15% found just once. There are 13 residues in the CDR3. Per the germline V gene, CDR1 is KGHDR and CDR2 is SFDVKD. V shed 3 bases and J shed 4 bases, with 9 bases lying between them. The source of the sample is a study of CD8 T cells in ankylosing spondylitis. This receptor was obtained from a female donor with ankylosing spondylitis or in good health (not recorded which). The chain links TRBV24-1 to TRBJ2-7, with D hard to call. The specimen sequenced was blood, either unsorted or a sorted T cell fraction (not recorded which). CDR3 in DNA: TGTGCCACCAGTGATCCTCCGGGTTACGAGCAGTACTTC. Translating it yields CATSDPPGYEQYF.